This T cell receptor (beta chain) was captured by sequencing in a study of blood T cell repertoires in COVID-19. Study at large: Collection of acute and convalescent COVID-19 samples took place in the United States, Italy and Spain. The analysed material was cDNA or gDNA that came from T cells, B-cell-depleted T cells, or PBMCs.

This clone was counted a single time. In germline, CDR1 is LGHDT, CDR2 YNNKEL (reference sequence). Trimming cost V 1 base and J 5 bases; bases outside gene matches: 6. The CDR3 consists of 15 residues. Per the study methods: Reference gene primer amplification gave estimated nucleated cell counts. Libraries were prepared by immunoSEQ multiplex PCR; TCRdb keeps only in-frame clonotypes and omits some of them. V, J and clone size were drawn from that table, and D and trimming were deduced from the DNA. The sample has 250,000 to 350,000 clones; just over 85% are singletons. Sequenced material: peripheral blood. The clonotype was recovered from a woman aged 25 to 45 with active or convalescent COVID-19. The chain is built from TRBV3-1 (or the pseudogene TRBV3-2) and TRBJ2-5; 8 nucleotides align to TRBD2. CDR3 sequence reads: CASSQGGTRQETQYF. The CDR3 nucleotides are TGTGCCAGCAGCCAAGGCGGGACTAGGCAGGAGACCCAGTACTTC.